The T cell receptor (beta chain) described here comes from a study of cytomegalovirus exposure and HLA in healthy donors (dated by TCRdb to about 2017). Background on the whole study: An earlier analysis of 587 of the donors reported about 280 Gb of sequence data and around 100 million unique TCR beta sequences obtained from about 200 million T cells. Roughly 300 gigabases of sequencing data and tens of millions of unique TCR sequences were included in an early release covering several hundred HLA-typed donors. Of the roughly 390 genotyped donors, 81% were placed in the genetic ancestry cluster associated with self-reported Caucasian donors. The aim of the study was to test whether cataloging public T cell receptors could identify signatures of past pathogen exposure. Using immunosequencing, the study profiled T cell repertoires from 500 to 800 subjects and related those repertoires to cytomegalovirus serostatus. A separate validation cohort of 100 to 150 different subjects was used in addition to the roughly 620-subject first cohort. High-throughput TCR immunosequencing, statistical association of individual TCRs with disease status, and machine learning were combined to predict cytomegalovirus infection status. To study patterns of TCR occurrence, a later analysis re-analyzed previously published TCR beta repertoires from around 700 donors and added high-resolution HLA genotyping. Rather than using new phenotypic data, the later analysis identified candidate immune exposures from TCR beta sequences and from how often those sequences occurred across donors. To decide whether each TCR beta V gene segment behaved as functional or pseudogenic, an earlier analysis of 587 of the donors relied on high-throughput TCR beta sequencing. Donor age, sex, ethnicity and CMV serostatus were collected together with the repertoire data. In a later genetic analysis, genome-wide SNP genotypes for about 55% of the roughly 700 donors were used, and that subset was treated as a discovery cohort. All discovery cohort repertoires had been generated on a single sequencing platform. HLA typing included class I and class II loci at four-digit resolution. The number of typed donors differed by locus: about 620-640 for A, B, C, DRB1 and DQB1; 522 for DQA1; some 590 for DPA1; and around 470 for DPB1. A handful of DR-DQ haplotypes were handled as single units for association and clustering because linkage in the cohort was strong. On average, around 240,000 unique TCR beta nucleotide sequences were sequenced per donor among some 420 genotyped donors of the cohort, with 15% to 20% of those sequences being non-productive. Points the paper makes about the study in general: The presence/absence analyses assumed that sequencing depth was roughly uniform across donors, and that assumption may not be true. The authors suggested that the approach could potentially be extended to other disease states and immunological phenotypes. At a false discovery rate of 0.05, a later analysis linked fewer than 20,000 TCR beta sequences to specific HLA alleles. In a later analysis, HLA-associated TCR beta chains showed more clonal expansion and lower generation probabilities than non-associated chains that were equally common. The cohort was sequenced for TCR beta chains only, and without alpha or paired-chain data the features that could be detected were limited. In a later genetic analysis, a missense DCLRE1C variant was associated with V-gene and J-gene trimming of TCR beta chains, and the association was replicated in an independent cohort. A further reported finding was that TCR beta sequences accurately predicted the HLA-A and HLA-B alleles for most subjects in the first cohort. HLA typing was unavailable for some donors at each locus, so association tests used only the typed subset. Correlated functional status among segregating V segments might be attributable to linkage disequilibrium, but an unknown experimental factor could not be ruled out. According to a later analysis, most CMV-associated TCR beta chains appeared to be HLA-restricted, and the HLA associations seemed to be driven largely by CMV exposure. When HLA alleles, especially DR and DQ, strongly co-occurred, attributing TCR associations to individual alleles was difficult. Because the 87-base-pair reads could not distinguish some IMGT-functional V segments, including TRBV6-2 and TRBV6-3, those segments were excluded. Across donors, most TCR sequences were observed very rarely, whereas some public TCRs were present in many individuals. A later analysis reported that several top co-occurrence clusters appeared linked to parvovirus B19, influenza, CMV and Epstein-Barr virus. In vitro tests confirmed that a few of the cytomegalovirus-associated TCR beta chains recognize cytomegalovirus antigens. According to a later genetic analysis, donors in an Asian-associated ancestry cluster had fewer N-insertions in productive TCRs than the approximately 710-donor mean. In a later analysis, TCR association rates were found to vary across HLA loci, with the most associated TCRs seen for DRB1 alleles and the fewest for HLA-C alleles. The study gave a list of about 170 TCR beta chains associated with cytomegalovirus. For the cohort, immune exposure information was limited to CMV serostatus. The classifier was reported to diagnose cytomegalovirus status with high specificity and sensitivity in both the original cohort and the validation cohort. A cluster of highly shared sequence variants was judged likely to be a technical artifact of the sequencing pipeline. Broadly in line with IMGT annotations, most TCR beta V segments showed up in productive rearrangements about 87% or about 30% of the time in an earlier analysis of about 500 of the donors. The earlier analysis of some 540 of the donors excluded approximately 15 rarely observed V segments, including chromosome 9 orphons, because counts were too low.

About this clone itself: Which antigen it targets is not known. The input lacks base qualities; no much larger clone sits a single base away.

The cohort comprised under 700 healthy bone marrow donors. Cohort members were all nominally healthy when sampled, although unrecorded immune exposures were likely present. The donor tested CMV seronegative, placing the donor among the 350 to 400 seronegative members of the cohort. Each donor provided a peripheral blood sample, and peripheral blood mononuclear cells were used for TCR beta sequencing. The Qiagen DNeasy Blood Extraction Kit was used to extract genomic DNA from the blood cell samples. The library relied on the immunoSEQ multiplex PCR assay. The multiplex PCR relied on a mix of 60 forward primers for TCR Vbeta segments and 13 reverse primers for TCR Jbeta segments. The CDR3 region of rearranged TCR beta genes was amplified from genomic DNA with a multiplex PCR assay. The Illumina HiSeq System was used to sequence the amplified TCR beta libraries as 87-base-pair reads. In the authors' own workflow: A later analysis tallied 75 million to 85 million unique TCR beta chains across the 650 to 750 repertoires, and about 12 million of those chains were shared by two or more donors. Raw reads were error-corrected and collapsed into unique sequences with a nearest-neighbor algorithm that merged closely related sequences to remove PCR and sequencing errors. V, D and J gene segments were assigned by aligning CDR3 sequences to IMGT reference sequences. Each retained sequence needed at least a six-nucleotide match to both a V gene segment and a J gene segment. Rearrangements were called productive when the CDR3 lacked stop codons and stayed in frame with V and J; all others were non-productive. CDR3 was defined according to IMGT convention as the region running from the second conserved V-encoded cysteine to the conserved J-encoded phenylalanine. In an earlier analysis of just under 600 of the donors, sequences lacking an unambiguous match to a single V gene segment were excluded. In an earlier analysis of some 590 of the donors, a V segment was called functional when productive rearrangements were above 56.7%, and segregating when the standard deviation between donors exceeded 5%. To diagnose cytomegalovirus status from the catalog of TCR beta chain sequences, a statistical classification framework was built. A later analysis assigned V and J genes by comparing TCR nucleotide sequences with IMGT/GENE-DB human TR gene sequences. In a later analysis, CDR3 sequences and most-parsimonious VDJ recombination scenarios were assigned using the TCRdist pipeline. A later analysis defined each TCR beta chain by its CDR3 amino acid sequence plus V-gene family, and excluded reads lacking a unique V-gene family. In a later analysis, approximately 640 highly shared, low-generation-probability nucleotide sequences were removed to address suspected cross-contamination and a sequencing artifact. In a later analysis, a clonal expansion index for each public chain was calculated from normalized within-repertoire ranks of inferred template counts. In a later analysis, generation probabilities were computed using a VDJ recombination model fitted to out-of-frame rearrangements, and the results were checked against IGoR. A later analysis scored TCR-TCR, TCR-HLA and TCR-CMV co-occurrence with hypergeometric tests, applying a repertoire-size bias correction to TCR pairs. A later analysis estimated false discovery rates by permuting HLA or CMV assignments 20 times. In a later analysis, co-occurring TCRs were grouped using DBSCAN, with TCRdist sequence similarity added in when clustering inside HLA-allele-positive subsets. Co-occurrence clustering excluded repertoires with fewer than 30,000 or more than 120,000 public chains, plus five with anomalous nucleotide sharing. In TCRdb, the immuneACCESS table is reduced to in-frame sequences with V and J assigned. These tables do not hold every clone; where another copy was compared, an unresolved V gene accounts for under half, and the others remain unexplained. D and trimming come from the DNA, and the V and J calls and clone size come from that table. The sample table lists some 180,000 clones, roughly nine tenths of them with a count of one. The ten top clones hold around 0.21% of the sample.

From cysteine to phenylalanine, the CDR3 is 14 amino acids long. CDR3 DNA is the only sequence kept; it has 42 bases, read in frame from the first base. Trimming costs V 1 base and J 2 bases, and their ends lie 9 bases apart. The germline V gene encodes CDR1 SEHNR and CDR2 FQNEAQ (reference sequence). This TCR was sampled from a girl under three years old in good health and CMV-seronegative. Material for sequencing was PBMCs. The chain is made from TRBV7-9 and TRBJ2-7, with a tentative D gene TRBD1 over 5 matching bases. The DNA sequence is given as TGTGCCAGCAGCTTAGGTCAGGGAACCTACGAGCAGTACTTC. This sequence encodes CASSLGQGTYEQYF.